This is a list of T cell receptor beta chains from one sample in a study of identifying expanded T cells in peripheral blood. Assay used: immunoSEQ multiplex PCR; TCRdb lists only in-frame clones, some missing. This sample has about 100,000 clones, with about 91% found just once. Sequenced sample: blood. The source of these receptors is a person aged 18 to 70 in good health. The CDR3 runs from the conserved cysteine through the conserved F or W. D genes are given only for firm matches. Size is omitted from some rows. Given values are once, few, many or a class for expanded clones.

v_call,d_call,clone_size,j_call,cdr3_aa,cdr3_nt
TRBV7-3,-,few,TRBJ2-1,CASSWASGSSYNEQFF,TGTGCCAGCAGCTGGGCGAGTGGGTCTTCCTACAATGAGCAGTTCTTC
TRBV5-1,-,-,TRBJ2-1,CASSTQGRLDNEQFF,TGCGCCAGCAGCACACAGGGGAGGTTAGACAATGAGCAGTTCTTC
TRBV7-3,-,once,TRBJ2-1,CASSPGQRGAEQFF,TGTGCCAGCAGCCCCGGGCAGCGAGGAGCTGAGCAGTTCTTC
TRBV28,-,few,TRBJ2-7,CASTDSTNEQYF,TGTGCCAGCACGGACAGTACGAACGAGCAGTACTTC
TRBV6-6,-,-,TRBJ2-4,CASCTGSSGIQYF,TGTGCCAGCTGCACGGGGTCGTCTGGCATTCAGTACTTC
TRBV4-2,TRBD2,few,TRBJ2-7,CASSYSGTSGSYEQYF,TGTGCCAGCAGCTACTCCGGGACTAGCGGATCCTACGAGCAGTACTTC
TRBV29-1,TRBD1,-,TRBJ2-7,CSVESGQGGYEQYF,TGCAGCGTTGAATCAGGACAGGGGGGCTACGAGCAGTACTTC
TRBV9,-,-,TRBJ1-5,CASSVESTSGQPQHF,TGTGCCAGCAGCGTAGAATCGACGTCCGGACAGCCCCAGCATTTT
TRBV11-3,TRBD1,-,TRBJ1-2,CASSSPGTGGAYGYTF,TGTGCCAGCAGCTCCCCCGGGACAGGGGGCGCGTATGGCTACACCTTC
TRBV7-2,TRBD1,-,TRBJ2-5,CASRLEGGAGTQYF,TGTGCCAGCAGATTGGAAGGGGGCGCGGGGACCCAGTACTTC
TRBV6-5,-,-,TRBJ1-2,CASSWGPSVNYGYTF,TGTGCCAGCAGTTGGGGCCCGTCCGTTAACTATGGCTACACCTTC
TRBV7-8,-,-,TRBJ1-1,CASSLSLGTEAFF,TGTGCCAGCAGCTTAAGTTTGGGCACTGAAGCTTTCTTT
TRBV19,-,-,TRBJ2-5,CASSRPGETQYF,TGTGCCAGTAGTAGGCCAGGGGAGACCCAGTACTTC
TRBV4-3,TRBD2,-,TRBJ2-1,CASSQVLLAGPLNEQFF,TGCGCCAGCAGCCAAGTCCTTCTAGCGGGTCCGCTCAATGAGCAGTTCTTC
TRBV27,TRBD1,-,TRBJ1-5,CASSLSNRGRDDQPQHF,TGTGCCAGCAGTTTATCAAACAGGGGCCGGGATGATCAGCCCCAGCATTTT
TRBV14,-,-,TRBJ2-5,CASSQVQETQYF,TGTGCCAGCAGCCAAGTTCAAGAGACCCAGTACTTC
TRBV7-3,-,-,TRBJ2-3,CASSLLGSTDTQYF,TGTGCCAGCAGCTTACTGGGCAGCACAGATACGCAGTATTTT
TRBV2,-,-,TRBJ2-3,CASSLTDTQYF,TGTGCCAGCAGTCTTACAGATACGCAGTATTTT
TRBV5-1,-,-,TRBJ1-3,CASSSTGSGNTIYF,TGCGCCAGCAGCTCCACAGGCTCTGGAAACACCATATATTTT
TRBV7-2,TRBD1,-,TRBJ2-5,CASSLARTGGETQYF,TGTGCCAGCAGCTTAGCCCGGACAGGGGGCGAGACCCAGTACTTC
TRBV7-2,TRBD1,-,TRBJ2-2,CASTSGTGITGELFF,TGTGCCAGCACCTCCGGGACAGGGATCACCGGGGAGCTGTTTTTT
TRBV30,TRBD1,-,TRBJ1-1,CAWNRQGEAFF,TGTGCCTGGAACCGACAGGGTGAAGCTTTCTTT
TRBV5-6,-,-,TRBJ2-5,CASSPAGVQETQYF,TGTGCCAGCAGCCCCGCGGGCGTCCAAGAGACCCAGTACTTC
TRBV25-1,-,-,TRBJ2-4,CASSPEGTAKNIQYF,TGTGCCAGCAGCCCGGAGGGGACAGCGAAAAACATTCAGTACTTC
TRBV7-9,TRBD2,-,TRBJ2-3,CASSLLLAGTSTDTQYF,TGTGCCAGCAGCTTACTACTAGCGGGTACTAGCACAGATACGCAGTATTTT
TRBV7-9,TRBD1,-,TRBJ2-3,CASSLEQGTDTQYF,TGTGCCAGCAGCTTAGAACAGGGGACAGATACGCAGTATTTT
TRBV19,-,-,TRBJ2-1,CASRRTEWNEQFF,TGTGCCAGTAGGAGGACAGAGTGGAATGAGCAGTTCTTC
TRBV25-1,TRBD2,-,TRBJ2-7,CASSGTTTSGPSYEQYF,TGTGCCAGCAGTGGAACGACGACTAGCGGCCCCTCCTACGAGCAGTACTTC
TRBV5-1,-,-,TRBJ2-6,CASSQQRTSGANVLTF,TGCGCCAGCAGCCAACAAAGGACCTCTGGGGCCAACGTCCTGACTTTC